The source of this TCR beta chain is a study of vaccination and CD4 T cells after COVID-19. Study information: The authors exposed cells to overlapping spike peptides derived from SARS-CoV-2, HCoV-NL63, HCoV-OC43 and HCoV-229E.

Treatment described: roughly ten-day PBMC culture with coronavirus spike peptide pools or control peptides (ViraFEST assay). Wells contained roughly 1.9 million PBMCs each, and these were cultured with about 10 IU/ml IL-2 and about 10 ug/ml peptide pools. The CDR3 loop spans 15 amino acids. Germline V CDR1 and CDR2: SGHTA, FQGTGA. The germline V and J ends were trimmed by 5 bases and 3 bases, with 16 bases remaining between them. About this clonotype: Its antigen is not known.

Oncomine TCR Beta short-read sequencing was applied to DNA from cultured CD4+ T cells. Genomic DNA was isolated from CD4+ T cells that had been cultured. TCRdb re-called the PCR reads through MiXCR, storing one row per CDR3 protein. The table records around 8,600 distinct CDR3 sequences, around 64% of them present only once. The chain couples TRBV7-3 to TRBJ1-2, with D maybe TRBD1 (5 bases). The clonotype comes from a human donor who had recovered from COVID-19. The sample was CD4+ T cells from blood, cultured in vitro. In nucleotides, the CDR3 is TGTGCCAGCAGCCCAAATTCCGGGACGGACTATGGCTACACCTTC. Its protein is CASSPNSGTDYGYTF.